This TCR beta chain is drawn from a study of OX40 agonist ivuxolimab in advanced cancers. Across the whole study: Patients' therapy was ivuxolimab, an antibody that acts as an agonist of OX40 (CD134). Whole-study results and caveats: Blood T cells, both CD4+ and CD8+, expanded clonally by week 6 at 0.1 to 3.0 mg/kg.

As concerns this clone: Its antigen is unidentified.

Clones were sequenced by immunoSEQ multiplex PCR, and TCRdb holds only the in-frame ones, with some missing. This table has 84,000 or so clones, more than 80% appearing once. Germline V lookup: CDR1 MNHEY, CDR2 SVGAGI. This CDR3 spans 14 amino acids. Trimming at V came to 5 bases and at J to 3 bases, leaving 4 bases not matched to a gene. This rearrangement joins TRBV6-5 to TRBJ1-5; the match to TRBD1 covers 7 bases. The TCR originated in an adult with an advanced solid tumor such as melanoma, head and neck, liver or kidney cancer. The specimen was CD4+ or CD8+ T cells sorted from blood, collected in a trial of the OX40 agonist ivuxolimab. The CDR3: CASSAQGVNQPQHF. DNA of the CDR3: TGTGCCAGCAGTGCCCAGGGGGTCAATCAGCCCCAGCATTTT.